What follows are 21 T cell receptor beta chains derived from one specimen sequenced in a study of radiotherapy plus CTLA-4 blockade in lung cancer. Clones were read by immunoSEQ multiplex PCR, and TCRdb kept only the in-frame ones, dropping some. The table has nearly 110,000 clones, approximately 87% seen once. The sample in question was peripheral blood, obtained from a patient treated with radiotherapy plus ipilimumab. Receptors were obtained from a human donor with non-small cell lung cancer that progressed on radiotherapy plus ipilimumab. Some clones in this sample may be carry-over from other donors' samples.

This clone was seen only a few times. V and J are TRBV30 and TRBJ1-1; no clear D. Germline values: CDR1 GTSNPN, CDR2 SVGIG (reference sequence). The CDR3 has 13 amino acids. V was cut by 0 bases and J by 5 bases, with 10 bases left in between. CDR3 DNA sequence: TGTGCCTGGAGTGTCCATGGAACAACTGAAGCTTTCTTT. Translated, it gives CAWSVHGTTEAFF.

This clone came up a few times. The CDR3 loop is CATSSQYSLSYEQYF. CDR3 coding DNA: TGTGCCACCAGCAGCCAGTACAGCCTCTCCTACGAGCAGTACTTC. V gene TRBV15 combines with J gene TRBJ2-7; D not certain. Germline V gives CDR1 LNHNV, CDR2 YYDKDF (reference sequence). The CDR3 covers 15 residues. Trimming cost V 3 bases and J 0 bases, with 12 bases left between them.

The rearrangement uses TRBV19 and TRBJ1-5, with D unclear. Trimming left V 7 bases short and J 9 bases short, with 10 bases between. Germline values: CDR1 LNHDA, CDR2 SQIVND (reference sequence). The CDR3 has 11 residues. CDR3 coding DNA: TGTGCCAGTAACCTCCGGGGGCCCCAGCATTTT. This encodes CASNLRGPQHF.

This chain links TRBV29-1 with TRBJ2-2; D might be TRBD2 (5 bases). With 6 bases removed from V and 4 bases from J, the gap between germline ends came to 9 bases. Germline CDR1 is SQVTM and CDR2 is ANQGSEA. The CDR3 length is 12 residues. This CDR3 is CSVTTITGELFF. In DNA form, the CDR3 reads TGCAGCGTGACTACTATCACCGGGGAGCTGTTTTTT.

CDR3 coding DNA: TGTGCCAGCTCACCAATTTTGACAGGTGATACGCAGTATTTT. Residues: CASSPILTGDTQYF. This chain joins TRBV18 and TRBJ2-3; tentative D call: TRBD1 (6 bases). CDR1 KGHSH and CDR2 LQKENI come from the germline V gene. Deletions cut 2 bases from V and 6 bases from J, with 12 bases between. The CDR3 loop spans 14 amino acids.

This chain joins TRBV27 and TRBJ2-3; 8 bases map to TRBD1. This CDR3 has 16 residues. Trimming removed 7 bases from V and 2 bases from J; junction bases left unmatched: 11. Germline V CDR1 and CDR2: MNHEY, SMNVEV (reference sequence). This chain's CDR3 is CASTSLGQEPTDTQYF. CDR3 bases: TGTGCCAGCACCTCTTTGGGACAGGAGCCCACAGATACGCAGTATTTT.

This clone was detected only a few times. This chain uses TRBV15 with TRBJ2-3, with 9 bases that match TRBD2. The CDR3 is 15 amino acids. J gave up 2 bases and V 3 bases, and 3 bases lay outside the gene matches. The germline V gene has CDR1 LNHNV and CDR2 YYDKDF (reference sequence). CDR3: CATSSSGGVTDTQYF. The CDR3 DNA reads as TGTGCCACCAGCAGTAGCGGGGGAGTCACAGATACGCAGTATTTT. The full variable domain, rest sourced from reference TRBV15 and TRBJ2-3, is DAMVIQNPRYQVTQFGKPVTLSCSQTLNHNVMYWYQQKSSQAPKLLFHYYDKDFNNEADTPDNFQSRRPNTSFCFLDIRSPGLGDTAMYLCATSSSGGVTDTQYFGPGTRLTVL.

The chain carries TRBV7-9 and TRBJ1-2; D unresolved. Germline CDR1 is SEHNR and CDR2 is FQNEAQ (reference sequence). The ends were cut back, 8 bases at V and 2 bases at J, with 15 bases in the middle. There are 14 residues in the CDR3. The CDR3: CASSPAGGNYGYTF. The CDR3 DNA reads as TGTGCCAGCTCCCCGGCGGGCGGAAACTATGGCTACACCTTC.

The chain links TRBV10-3 to TRBJ2-3; 9 positions match TRBD1. Germline V gives CDR1 ENHRY, CDR2 SYGVKD. The CDR3 loop spans 14 amino acids. J lost 4 bases, V lost 3 bases, and 2 bases had no gene match. The CDR3 bases are TGTGCCATCAGTGAAGGGACAGGGTCAGATACGCAGTATTTT. As protein: CAISEGTGSDTQYF.

This chain links TRBV7-9 with TRBJ1-6; no clear D. This CDR3 region has 12 residues. CDR1 is SEHNR and CDR2 is FQNEAQ in the germline V gene (reference sequence). The V end was cut by 4 bases, the J end by 7 bases, with 5 bases between. CDR3 protein: CASSYPNSPLHF. CDR3 DNA sequence: TGTGCCAGCAGCTACCCCAATTCACCCCTCCACTTT.

The genes are TRBV5-1 and TRBJ1-5, with 8 bases identical to TRBD1. The CDR3 totals 15 residues. The V gene's germline CDR1 is SGHRS and CDR2 YFSETQ. Unmatched junction bases numbered 7, after V lost 4 bases and J lost 4 bases. DNA for the CDR3: TGCGCCAGCAGCGAAGGACAGGGAGTAAATCAGCCCCAGCATTTT. This gives the protein CASSEGQGVNQPQHF.

The genes are TRBV5-1 and TRBJ2-1; the match to TRBD1 covers 7 bases. Per the germline V gene, CDR1 is SGHRS and CDR2 is YFSETQ. The CDR3 has 15 amino acids. With V trimmed by 4 bases and J by 4 bases, 8 bases remained unmatched. The CDR3 here is CASSVGQIVYNEQFF. The CDR3 DNA reads TGCGCCAGCAGCGTGGGACAGATAGTGTACAATGAGCAGTTCTTC. Combining the CDR3 with reference TRBV5-1 and TRBJ2-1 gives the whole variable domain KAGVTQTPRYLIKTRGQQVTLSCSPISGHRSVSWYQQTPGQGLQFLFEYFSETQRNKGNFPGRFSGRQFSNSRSEMNVSTLELGDSALYLCASSVGQIVYNEQFFGPGTRLTVL.

About this clone: The junction departs from germline at one end; a sequencing error may be responsible. The rearrangement links TRBV7-2 to TRBJ2-5; 8 nucleotides align to TRBD2. CDR3 size: 16 residues. Germline V CDR1 and CDR2: SGHTA, FQGNSA. The CDR3 DNA follows: TGTGCCAGCAGCTTAGGGGGGCTAGCGGGTGGGGAGACCCGGTACTTC. Encoded protein: CASSLGGLAGGETRYF.

CDR3 protein: CASRPDGLNQPQHF. In DNA form, the CDR3 reads TGCGCCAGCAGACCGGACGGTCTCAATCAGCCCCAGCATTTT. The V and J genes are TRBV5-1 and TRBJ1-5, with D hard to call. From germline, CDR1 is SGHRS and CDR2 YFSETQ. The V end lost 5 bases, the J end lost 3 bases, and 12 bases lay between the germline ends. The CDR3 spans 14 residues.

The V call is TRBV13, the J call TRBJ2-3, with D unclear. Germline assignment: CDR1 PRHDT and CDR2 FYEKMQ (reference sequence). V lost 6 bases to trimming and J lost 4 bases, with 14 bases between them. This CDR3 is built from 14 residues. CDR3 sequence reads: CASRSAHRADTQYF. The CDR3, as DNA: TGTGCCAGCAGGTCGGCCCATAGGGCAGATACGCAGTATTTT.

This chain connects TRBV29-1 to TRBJ1-3; TRBD1 matches at 9 bases. This CDR3 region has 12 residues. The germline CDR1 and CDR2 sequences are SQVTM and ANQGSEA. V lost 7 bases, J lost 7 bases, and 5 bases stayed unmatched. The CDR3 sequence is CSAGTGPNTIYF. CDR3 DNA sequence: TGCAGCGCCGGGACAGGGCCGAACACCATATATTTT.

The gene calls are TRBV4-3 and TRBJ2-3; no firm D call. The CDR3 is 15 residues long. Germline V lookup: CDR1 LGHNA, CDR2 YSLEER. V lost 1 base and J 3 bases, leaving 11 bases between the germline ends. DNA for the CDR3: TGCGCCAGCAGCCAAGGAATCTCGGCGACAGATACGCAGTATTTT. This gives the protein CASSQGISATDTQYF.

This clone has more than one count but fewer than ten. The chain employs TRBV5-1 and TRBJ2-7; the match to TRBD1 covers 9 bases. V gave up 3 bases and J gave up 7 bases; unmatched junction bases: 5. Germline lookup yields CDR1 SGHRS and CDR2 YFSETQ. The CDR3 sequence is 13 residues long. CDR3 sequence: CASSSQGAGEQYF. The CDR3 DNA reads as TGCGCCAGCAGCTCACAGGGGGCGGGGGAGCAGTACTTC.

This clone occurred a few times. The rearrangement uses TRBV7-8 and TRBJ1-2, with D unclear. The CDR3 is 12 residues long. Trimming stripped 4 bases from V and 4 bases from J, with 7 bases between. Germline V lookup: CDR1 SGHVS, CDR2 FQNEAQ. This CDR3 reads CASSSDGYGYTF. The CDR3 coding sequence is TGTGCCAGCAGCTCGGACGGCTATGGCTACACCTTC. Looking up the rest from reference TRBV7-8 and TRBJ1-2 gives the full variable domain: GAGVSQSPRYKVAKRGQDVALRCDPISGHVSLFWYQQALGQGPEFLTYFQNEAQLDKSGLPSDRFFAERPEGSVSTLKIQRTQQEDSAVYLCASSSDGYGYTFGSGTRLTVV.

This chain links TRBV27 with TRBJ2-1; the D call may be TRBD1 or TRBD2 (8 bases each). CDR1 is MNHEY and CDR2 is SMNVEV in the germline V gene (reference sequence). CDR3 length: 18 residues. The germline V and J ends were trimmed by 3 bases and 2 bases, with 20 bases remaining between them. DNA of the CDR3: TGTGCCAGCAGTTTCCAGGGGGCCAGCGGGGGCACCTACAATGAGCAGTTCTTC. Protein product: CASSFQGASGGTYNEQFF.

The chain carries TRBV5-1 and TRBJ1-1; 10 nucleotides align to TRBD1. The germline V gene has CDR1 SGHRS and CDR2 YFSETQ. V was pared by 3 bases and J by 5 bases, with 4 bases of the junction left unmatched. The CDR3 spans 14 residues. CDR3 DNA: TGCGCCAGCAGCTCCGGGACAGGGGAAACTGAAGCTTTCTTT. Protein: CASSSGTGETEAFF.